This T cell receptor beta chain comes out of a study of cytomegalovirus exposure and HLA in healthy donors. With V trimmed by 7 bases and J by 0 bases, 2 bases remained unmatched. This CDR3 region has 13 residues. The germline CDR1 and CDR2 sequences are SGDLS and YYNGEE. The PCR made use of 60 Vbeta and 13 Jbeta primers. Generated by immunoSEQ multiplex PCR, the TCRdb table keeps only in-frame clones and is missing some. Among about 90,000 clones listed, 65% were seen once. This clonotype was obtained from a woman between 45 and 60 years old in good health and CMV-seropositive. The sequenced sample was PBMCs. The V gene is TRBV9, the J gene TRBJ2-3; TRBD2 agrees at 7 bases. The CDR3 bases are TGTGCCAGCCGGCGGGGGAGCACAGATACGCAGTATTTT. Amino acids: CASRRGSTDTQYF.